These T cell receptor beta chains were read from a single sample in a study of control samples from healthy donors and cancer patients. Sequencing used immunoSEQ multiplex PCR; TCRdb keeps in-frame clones, though not all of them. The sample contains some 190,000 clones, about 89% of which appear only once. Input material: blood. Receptors were obtained from a man aged 25 to 40 in good health. Each CDR3 is given with its conserved first and last residue. Fields, in order: D gene, CDR3 length, V gene, J gene, clone size, CDR3 protein, CDR3 DNA. The D gene is left open where the match is weak. Not every row has a clone size; where given, it reads once, few, many or a size class.

D: TRBD1
length: 15
V: TRBV3-1/TRBV3-2
J: TRBJ2-3
size: .
CDR3: CASSQAGTGGDTQYF
DNA: TGTGCCAGCAGCCAAGCCGGGACAGGCGGAGATACGCAGTATTTT

D: TRBD1
length: 14
V: TRBV2
J: TRBJ2-3
size: .
CDR3: CASYGQGAGDTQYF
DNA: TGTGCCAGCTATGGACAGGGGGCAGGGGATACGCAGTATTTT

D: .
length: 14
V: TRBV6-5
J: TRBJ2-7
size: .
CDR3: CASSYQRGGYEQYF
DNA: TGTGCCAGCAGTTACCAGAGGGGGGGCTACGAGCAGTACTTC

D: TRBD1
length: 14
V: TRBV10-3
J: TRBJ1-1
size: .
CDR3: CAIRQGVTNTEAFF
DNA: TGTGCCATCCGGCAGGGGGTGACGAACACTGAAGCTTTCTTT

D: .
length: 14
V: TRBV5-6
J: TRBJ1-2
size: .
CDR3: CASSLGQGAYGYTF
DNA: TGTGCCAGCAGCCTTGGGCAGGGCGCATATGGCTACACCTTC

D: .
length: 16
V: TRBV11-2
J: TRBJ1-1
size: .
CDR3: CASSLTPSGLNTEAFF
DNA: TGTGCCAGCAGCCTTACCCCCTCAGGGTTGAACACTGAAGCTTTCTTT

D: .
length: 14
V: TRBV11-2
J: TRBJ1-3
size: once
CDR3: CASSQRGTGNTIYF
DNA: TGTGCCAGCAGCCAAAGAGGGACTGGAAACACCATATATTTT

D: .
length: 17
V: TRBV15
J: TRBJ1-5
size: once
CDR3: CATSREGAGGGYQPQHF
DNA: TGTGCCACCAGCAGAGAAGGAGCGGGGGGAGGATATCAGCCCCAGCATTTT

D: TRBD1
length: 16
V: TRBV27
J: TRBJ1-5
size: .
CDR3: CASSLFGTGKNQPQHF
DNA: TGTGCCAGCAGTTTATTTGGGACAGGGAAAAATCAGCCCCAGCATTTT

D: .
length: 16
V: TRBV5-6
J: TRBJ1-5
size: .
CDR3: CASSLNARDADQPQHF
DNA: TGTGCCAGCAGCTTGAATGCGCGGGACGCCGATCAGCCCCAGCATTTT

D: .
length: 14
V: TRBV5-4
J: TRBJ2-3
size: .
CDR3: CASSLAGNRDTQYF
DNA: TGTGCCAGCAGCTTGGCGGGGAATAGAGATACGCAGTATTTT

D: .
length: 14
V: TRBV5-4
J: TRBJ2-1
size: once
CDR3: CASSLAPDMAEQFF
DNA: TGTGCCAGCAGCTTGGCTCCGGATATGGCTGAGCAGTTCTTC